These T cell receptor beta chains were read from a single sample in a study of T cell responses to AZD1222 COVID-19 vaccine. The data were produced by immunoSEQ multiplex PCR, yet TCRdb's version contains in-frame clones alone and is incomplete. Of roughly 100,000 clones in the sample, over 85% were seen once. The sample was peripheral blood, taken on day 0 of AZD1222 vaccination. Receptors originate from an adult in good health. The CDR3 runs from the conserved cysteine through the conserved F or W. Each record gives: J gene, clone size, D gene, V gene, CDR3 DNA, CDR3 protein. D genes are given only for firm matches. Only part of the rows carry a size: once, few, many, or a class if the clone is expanded.

TRBJ2-7,NA,TRBD2,TRBV7-2,TGTGCCAGCAGCTCAGGCCGAACAGCGGGGGGGTCCTCCTACGAGCAGTACTTC,CASSSGRTAGGSSYEQYF
TRBJ1-2,once,NA,TRBV11-1,TGTGCCAGCAGCTTAGATCGGGGATATGGCTACACCTTC,CASSLDRGYGYTF
TRBJ2-7,NA,NA,TRBV3-1/TRBV3-2,TGTGCCAGCAGCCAAGATGTCGGCGAGCAGTACTTC,CASSQDVGEQYF
TRBJ2-7,NA,NA,TRBV20-1,TGCAGTGCTAGAGATCTAGACGAGCAGTACTTC,CSARDLDEQYF
TRBJ1-1,NA,NA,TRBV9,TGTGCCAGCAGCGTCCACGTTGTCACTGAAGCTTTCTTT,CASSVHVVTEAFF
TRBJ1-4,NA,NA,TRBV3-1/TRBV3-2,TGTGCCAGCAGCCAAGAGGCCCCGGGGGAAAAACTGTTTTTT,CASSQEAPGEKLFF
TRBJ1-1,NA,NA,TRBV9,TGTGCCAGCAGCGCCCAGGGACTTAACACTGAAGCTTTCTTT,CASSAQGLNTEAFF
TRBJ2-2,NA,NA,TRBV21-1,TGCCTCCGACAGGAGCCCGGGGAGCTGTTTTTT,CLRQEPGELFF
TRBJ2-7,NA,NA,TRBV5-6,TGTGCCAGCAGCCTCTATGGGCAGTCGCTGGAGCAGTACTTC,CASSLYGQSLEQYF
TRBJ2-4,NA,NA,TRBV10-2,TGCGCCAGCAGTGAGTCGGACGGATCTTTTGAAATTCAGTACTTC,CASSESDGSFEIQYF
TRBJ1-6,NA,TRBD1,TRBV5-3,TGTGCCAGAAGCTTACAGGGGGGATCACCCCTCCACTTT,CARSLQGGSPLHF
TRBJ2-1,few,TRBD2,TRBV24-1,TGTGCCACCAGTGATTCCCCCCTAGCGGGAGACAATGAGCAGTTCTTC,CATSDSPLAGDNEQFF
TRBJ1-5,NA,NA,TRBV5-7,TGTGCCAGCAGCCCAGTGTATCGTTGGGGCAATCAGCCCCAGCATTTT,CASSPVYRWGNQPQHF
TRBJ1-5,NA,NA,TRBV6-5,TGTGCCAGCGGGAAGTTCAATCAGCCCCAGCATTTT,CASGKFNQPQHF
TRBJ1-2,NA,NA,TRBV5-3,TGTGCCAGAAGCTTGTTCCAACCTTATGGCTACACCTTC,CARSLFQPYGYTF
TRBJ2-1,NA,NA,TRBV11-2,TGTGCCAGCAGCACGCTGTACAATGAGCAGTTCTTC,CASSTLYNEQFF
TRBJ2-1,NA,NA,TRBV29-1,TGCAGCGTTGAGGGTAGATGGGACCACAACAATGAGCAGTTCTTC,CSVEGRWDHNNEQFF
TRBJ2-7,NA,NA,TRBV12-3/TRBV12-4,TGTGCCAGCAGTATACACCTCTACGAGCAGTACTTC,CASSIHLYEQYF
TRBJ1-3,NA,NA,TRBV7-8,TGTGCCAGCAGCCACGGGGTCCTAATGAGGAACACCATATATTTT,CASSHGVLMRNTIYF
TRBJ2-7,NA,TRBD1,TRBV5-6,TGTGCCAGCAGTCGGGGACAGGGATTTGAGCAGTACTTC,CASSRGQGFEQYF
TRBJ1-4,NA,NA,TRBV11-2,TGTGCCAGCAGGTCCTGGGGGCCCCCTAATGAAAAACTGTTTTTT,CASRSWGPPNEKLFF
TRBJ2-1,NA,TRBD2,TRBV7-2,TGTGCCAGCAGCGAGACTAGCGGGAGGGCCATCAATGAGCAGTTCTTC,CASSETSGRAINEQFF
TRBJ1-2,NA,NA,TRBV7-9,TGTGCCAGCAGCCCCGGACAAGTTAACTATGGCTACACCTTC,CASSPGQVNYGYTF
TRBJ2-7,NA,TRBD2,TRBV5-1,TGCGCCAGCAGCAAAGGGACTAGTGGGTACGAGCAGTACTTC,CASSKGTSGYEQYF
TRBJ2-1,NA,TRBD2,TRBV6-2/TRBV6-3,TGTGCCAGCAGTTACTCGGGACTAGCGGGGCACAATGAGCAGTTCTTC,CASSYSGLAGHNEQFF
TRBJ1-2,NA,TRBD1,TRBV28,TGTGCCAGCAAAAGGGGGCGCAATGGCTACACCTTC,CASKRGRNGYTF
TRBJ1-5,few,TRBD1,TRBV10-1,TGCGCCAGCAGAGACAGGGGGAATAGCAATCAGCCCCAGCATTTT,CASRDRGNSNQPQHF
TRBJ1-2,NA,NA,TRBV3-1/TRBV3-2,TGTGCCAGCAGCCGCGAGGGGACTGCTAACTATGGCTACACCTTC,CASSREGTANYGYTF
TRBJ2-7,NA,TRBD2,TRBV7-6,TGTGCCAGCAGCTCCGGGACTAGCCTCTTTTACGAGCAGTACTTC,CASSSGTSLFYEQYF
TRBJ1-5,NA,TRBD1,TRBV6-6,TGTGCCAGCAGCAGAGGACAGGGGGCCAGCAATCAGCCCCAGCATTTT,CASSRGQGASNQPQHF
TRBJ2-5,NA,TRBD1,TRBV2,TGTGCCAGCAGTCTCCAGGGGGTGGGGGAGACCCAGTACTTC,CASSLQGVGETQYF
TRBJ1-2,NA,NA,TRBV29-1,TGCAGCGTTGATACGGCAGTGGATGGCTACACCTTC,CSVDTAVDGYTF
TRBJ1-2,NA,NA,TRBV5-1,TGCGCCAGCAGCTTGGGGGCGAACTATGGCTACACCTTC,CASSLGANYGYTF
TRBJ1-2,NA,NA,TRBV25-1,TGTGCCAGTAATACTGGGACCTACTATGGCTACACCTTC,CASNTGTYYGYTF
TRBJ2-7,NA,NA,TRBV4-1,TGCGCCAGCAGCCAAGGTAGAGCCGAGCCCTTCAACTTC,CASSQGRAEPFNF
TRBJ2-3,NA,TRBD2,TRBV9,TGTGCCAGCAGCGATAATAAAGGGACTAGCGGGACCCCTCTGGATGCGCAGTATTTT,CASSDNKGTSGTPLDAQYF
TRBJ1-1,NA,NA,TRBV30,TGTGCCTCCAGCAAGCAAGGGGACACTGAAGCTTTCTTT,CASSKQGDTEAFF
TRBJ2-3,NA,NA,TRBV10-1,TGCGCCAGCAGTGGGGAAGGACATCTCCGAGATACGCAGTATTTT,CASSGEGHLRDTQYF
TRBJ1-2,NA,NA,TRBV7-2,TGTGCCAGCAGCGCTTACCTAGGCAGTGGCTACACCTTC,CASSAYLGSGYTF
TRBJ2-5,once,NA,TRBV4-2,TGTGCCAGCAGCCAAGAAAAGGGTCCGCAAGAGACCCAGTACTTC,CASSQEKGPQETQYF
TRBJ2-6,NA,NA,TRBV9,TGTGCCAGCAGCGTAGCGGCGGGGACTGGGGCCAACGTCCTGACTTTC,CASSVAAGTGANVLTF
TRBJ2-1,NA,NA,TRBV4-2,TGTGCCAGCAGTTACCGTGAGCGGACCTCTCGGGGTGAGCAGTTCTTC,CASSYRERTSRGEQFF
TRBJ2-5,NA,TRBD2,TRBV5-4,TGTGCCAGCAGTCCCGGACTAGCGGCTTTACAAGAGACCCAGTACTTC,CASSPGLAALQETQYF
TRBJ1-2,NA,NA,TRBV30,TGTGCCTGGAGTGTTGAGGGGAACTATGGCTACACCTTC,CAWSVEGNYGYTF
TRBJ1-2,NA,TRBD1,TRBV28,TGTGCCAGCAGTCTCCAGACAGGGTGGACTCGGGGCTACACCTTC,CASSLQTGWTRGYTF
TRBJ2-1,NA,TRBD2,TRBV5-1,TGCGCCAGCAGCCCAACGACTAGCGGGAGGGGGGATGAGCAGTTCTTC,CASSPTTSGRGDEQFF
TRBJ2-1,NA,NA,TRBV7-8,TGTGCCAGCAGCTTAGGACGGGGAACCTACAATGAGCAGTTCTTC,CASSLGRGTYNEQFF
TRBJ2-2,NA,TRBD1,TRBV19,TGTGCCAGTAGTCCCAGACAGGGGGCCGGCACCGGGGAGCTGTTTTTT,CASSPRQGAGTGELFF
TRBJ1-2,NA,TRBD1,TRBV19,TGTGCCAGTACCTGGGGACAGGAGTTTGGGTATGGCTACACCTTC,CASTWGQEFGYGYTF
TRBJ1-3,NA,NA,TRBV7-2,TGTGCCAGCAGCCCGCGGACATTCTCTGGAAACACCATATATTTT,CASSPRTFSGNTIYF
TRBJ2-1,many,TRBD2,TRBV4-2,TGTGCCAGCAGCCAAGCCGGAAAAAGCGGGAGAGTAAATGAGCAGTTCTTC,CASSQAGKSGRVNEQFF